The 27 T cell receptor beta chains below were found in one sample sequenced in a study of blood T cell repertoires in COVID-19. This table comes from immunoSEQ multiplex PCR, and its TCRdb copy is limited to in-frame clones, with some not included. The sample lists under 100,000 clones; about 81% were seen once. Sequencing was carried out using peripheral blood. The source is a human donor in a cohort sampled during active COVID-19.

V and J are TRBV5-1 and TRBJ2-3, with D unresolved. The V end lost 0 bases, the J end lost 0 bases, and 11 bases lay between the germline ends. The CDR3 runs to 16 residues. Germline CDR1 reads SGHRS; CDR2 reads YFSETQ. The CDR3 DNA reads as TGCGCCAGCAGCTTGGAAGTTCTCACTAGCACAGATACGCAGTATTTT. Protein: CASSLEVLTSTDTQYF.

This sequence joins TRBV27 and TRBJ1-2, with D tentatively TRBD1 (5 bases). Per germline, CDR1 MNHEY and CDR2 SMNVEV (reference sequence). The V end lost 6 bases, the J end lost 6 bases, and 14 bases lay between the germline ends. The CDR3 is made up of 13 amino acids. CDR3 amino acids: CASRPTQGHGYTF. The CDR3 DNA follows: TGTGCCAGCAGACCCACTCAGGGCCATGGCTACACCTTC.

V and J are TRBV7-9 and TRBJ2-4, with 9 bases that match TRBD2. CDR3 size: 13 residues. Looked up from germline, CDR1 is SEHNR and CDR2 is FQNEAQ (reference sequence). V was clipped by 7 bases and J by 8 bases; unmatched bases: 6. The CDR3 coding sequence is TGTGCCAGCACCCGAGCGGGGGGCGACATTCAGTACTTC. Protein: CASTRAGGDIQYF.

This chain joins TRBV5-4 and TRBJ2-3; 10 nucleotides align to TRBD1. This CDR3 is built from 16 residues. CDR1 SGHNT and CDR2 YYREEE come from the germline V gene (reference sequence). With 0 bases clipped from V and 2 bases from J, the junction kept 3 bases outside the gene matches. CDR3: CASSLAGQGVTDTQYF. DNA for the CDR3: TGTGCCAGCAGCTTGGCTGGACAGGGGGTCACAGATACGCAGTATTTT.

The V call is TRBV10-3, the J call TRBJ1-5; no clear D. The CDR3 loop spans 13 amino acids. The V and J ends lost 0 bases and 6 bases respectively, with 6 bases between them. Germline-derived CDR1 and CDR2 are ENHRY and SYGVKD. The CDR3 nucleotides read TGTGCCATCAGTGAGTCGACTCGTCAGCCCCAGCATTTT. The encoded protein is CAISESTRQPQHF.

This clone came up a few times. This chain connects TRBV6-4 to TRBJ2-3, with a tentative D call TRBD2 (6 bases). The germline V and J ends were trimmed by 6 bases and 4 bases, with 14 bases remaining between them. The CDR3 covers 14 residues. The germline CDR1 and CDR2 sequences are MRHNA and SNTAGT. The CDR3 region has the DNA TGTGCCAGCAGCCCTAGCGTGGAGGCAGATACGCAGTATTTT. It is translated as CASSPSVEADTQYF.

This chain connects TRBV5-6 to TRBJ1-1, with D uncertain. Germline V lookup: CDR1 SGHDT, CDR2 YYEEEE. The V and J ends lost 2 bases and 1 base respectively, with 6 bases between them. The CDR3 loop spans 13 amino acids. CDR3 sequence: CASSFRQNTEAFF. The CDR3 nucleotides read TGTGCCAGCAGCTTCCGACAGAACACTGAAGCTTTCTTT.

This clone turned up a few times. V usage is TRBV25-1 and J usage is TRBJ1-5; unclear D gene. The length of the CDR3 is 14 residues. From germline, CDR1 is MGHDK and CDR2 SYGVNS. V lost 0 bases and J 4 bases, leaving 7 bases between the germline ends. Written as DNA, the CDR3 is TGTGCCAGCAGTGAATATAGCTTGAATCAGCCCCAGCATTTT. Amino acid sequence: CASSEYSLNQPQHF.

This chain links TRBV5-1 with TRBJ1-1; D perhaps matches TRBD1 (5 bases). The germline V gene encodes CDR1 SGHRS and CDR2 YFSETQ. The V and J ends lost 0 bases and 6 bases respectively, with 9 bases between them. The CDR3 totals 13 residues. CDR3 residues: CASSLAGFSEAFF. The CDR3 DNA follows: TGCGCCAGCAGCTTGGCAGGGTTCTCTGAAGCTTTCTTT.

The chain uses TRBV5-1 and TRBJ2-5; a weak D match, TRBD2 (6 bases). In germline, CDR1 is SGHRS, CDR2 YFSETQ. The CDR3 runs to 13 residues. Trimming took 4 bases from V and 2 from J, leaving 9 bases between them. The CDR3 nucleotides are TGCGCCAGCAGCCCCGGGGGACAAGAGACCCAGTACTTC. The encoded protein is CASSPGGQETQYF. Full variable domain (remainder filled in from reference TRBV5-1 and TRBJ2-5): KAGVTQTPRYLIKTRGQQVTLSCSPISGHRSVSWYQQTPGQGLQFLFEYFSETQRNKGNFPGRFSGRQFSNSRSEMNVSTLELGDSALYLCASSPGGQETQYFGPGTRLLVL.

V is TRBV24-1 and J is TRBJ2-2; a possible D gene is TRBD1 (5 bases). There are 17 residues in the CDR3. Germline loops: CDR1 KGHDR, CDR2 SFDVKD. Between the trimmed V and J ends, which lost 2 bases and 0 bases, there was a span of 12 bases. Here the CDR3 reads CATSDSRVATNTGELFF. The CDR3 DNA follows: TGTGCCACCAGTGATTCCAGGGTTGCTACGAACACCGGGGAGCTGTTTTTT.

This clone was counted only a few times. This chain connects TRBV3-1 (or the pseudogene TRBV3-2) to TRBJ2-7, with a weak D call TRBD1 (5 bases). Germline CDR1 reads LGHDT; CDR2 reads YNNKEL (reference sequence). V dropped 2 bases and J dropped 5 bases, with 10 bases sitting between them. This CDR3 is 13 amino acids long. The CDR3, as DNA: TGTGCCAGCAGCCAAAGGGGATGGAACGAGCAGTACTTC. Translation: CASSQRGWNEQYF.

The chain has TRBV2 and TRBJ2-3, with 9 bases fitting TRBD2. Trimming at V came to 4 bases and at J to 4 bases, leaving 6 bases not matched to a gene. Per germline, CDR1 SNHLY and CDR2 FYNNEI. CDR3 size: 15 residues. The CDR3 bases are TGTGCCAGCAGTGGGAGAGCGGGGGGTCCAGATACGCAGTATTTT. As protein: CASSGRAGGPDTQYF.

The chain combines TRBV19 with TRBJ1-3; no clear D. Trimming removed 5 bases at V and 3 bases at J, with 11 bases between. Germline V lookup: CDR1 LNHDA, CDR2 SQIVND (reference sequence). This CDR3 contains 14 residues. Written as DNA, the CDR3 is TGTGCCAGTAGTGAGGGCTTCGGTGGAAACACCATATATTTT. Translation: CASSEGFGGNTIYF.

The rearrangement links TRBV9 to TRBJ1-6, with D possibly TRBD1 on 5 matching bases. There are 16 residues in the CDR3. Germline CDR1 SGDLS, CDR2 YYNGEE. The V end was cut by 3 bases, the J end by 6 bases, with 16 bases between. The CDR3 DNA reads as TGTGCCAGCAGCGCGGCGGGGACCCTAGTTAATTCACCCCTCCACTTT. It specifies CASSAAGTLVNSPLHF.

The chain links TRBV5-1 to TRBJ1-1; tentative D call: TRBD1 (5 bases). Per germline, CDR1 SGHRS and CDR2 YFSETQ. The V end was cut by 3 bases, the J end by 1 base, with 7 bases between. The CDR3 runs 13 residues. The CDR3 reads CASSWDWNTEAFF. Here the CDR3 DNA reads TGCGCCAGCAGCTGGGACTGGAACACTGAAGCTTTCTTT.

The sample holds a few counts of this clone. This chain uses TRBV6-1 with TRBJ2-5, with 9 bases that match TRBD2. This CDR3 is built from 15 residues. The V segment lost 0 bases and the J segment 1 base; nucleotides outside the gene matches: 0. Germline-derived CDR1 and CDR2 are MNHNS and SASEGT. CDR3 in amino acids: CASSEASGGQETQYF. For the CDR3, the DNA is TGTGCCAGCAGTGAAGCTAGCGGGGGCCAAGAGACCCAGTACTTC.

About this clone: The sample holds other DNA sequences that translate to the same CDR3. The rearrangement joins TRBV6-5 to TRBJ2-6; 10 bases line up with TRBD1. The V and J ends lost 10 bases and 0 bases, in that order; junction bases with no gene match: 3. CDR3 size: 15 residues. The germline V gene has CDR1 MNHEY and CDR2 SVGAGI. CDR3 DNA sequence: TGTGCCACAAGGACAGGGGGCTCTGGGGCCAACGTCCTGACTTTC. This translates into CATRTGGSGANVLTF.

The chain is built from TRBV2 and TRBJ1-5; 8 bases agree with TRBD1. CDR3 length equals 15 residues. V was pared by 6 bases and J by 0 bases, with 4 bases of the junction left unmatched. CDR1 and CDR2 from the germline V gene are SNHLY and FYNNEI. CDR3 amino acids: CASRTGEVSNQPQHF. The CDR3 region has the DNA TGTGCCAGCAGGACAGGGGAGGTTAGCAATCAGCCCCAGCATTTT. Using reference TRBV2 and TRBJ1-5 for the parts outside the CDR3, the full variable domain is EPEVTQTPSHQVTQMGQEVILRCVPISNHLYFYWYRQILGQKVEFLVSFYNNEISEKSEIFDDQFSVERPDGSNFTLKIRSTKLEDSAMYFCASRTGEVSNQPQHFGDGTRLSIL.

The chain joins TRBV9 to TRBJ1-2; 8 bases map to TRBD1. The CDR3 has 14 amino acids. The J segment lost 3 bases and the V segment lost 3 bases, leaving 4 bases of the junction unmatched. Germline V gene lookup returns CDR1 SGDLS and CDR2 YYNGEE. The CDR3 region has the DNA TGTGCCAGCAGCGGCTCAGGGGGCGACTATGGCTACACCTTC. This sequence encodes CASSGSGGDYGYTF.

The chain joins TRBV9 to TRBJ2-6, with D possibly TRBD2 on 7 matching bases. V lost 3 bases and J 0 bases, leaving 13 bases between the germline ends. Germline-derived CDR1 and CDR2 are SGDLS and YYNGEE. The CDR3 runs 17 residues. The CDR3 nucleotides read TGTGCCAGCAGCGGGGGGGGCAAACCCTCTGGGGCCAACGTCCTGACTTTC. Its translation: CASSGGGKPSGANVLTF.

This clone was detected a few times. The chain is built from TRBV6-6 and TRBJ2-7; 11 positions agree with TRBD1. The germline CDR1 and CDR2 sequences are MNHNY and SVGAGI (reference sequence). CDR3 length equals 14 residues. J gave up 3 bases and V 2 bases, and 0 bases lay outside the gene matches. CDR3 in amino acids: CASSYGTGGYEQYF. CDR3 bases: TGTGCCAGCAGTTACGGGACAGGGGGCTACGAGCAGTACTTC.

The V call is TRBV9, the J call TRBJ1-6; weak D call: TRBD1 (6 bases). CDR3 length equals 15 residues. Trimming removed 2 bases at V and 2 bases at J, with 8 bases between. The germline V gene has CDR1 SGDLS and CDR2 YYNGEE. The CDR3 region has the DNA TGTGCCAGCAGCGTGGGGACACCCTATAATTCACCCCTCCACTTT. This gives the protein CASSVGTPYNSPLHF.

The rearrangement uses TRBV5-6 and TRBJ1-1; TRBD1 agrees at 12 bases. The germline CDR1 and CDR2 sequences are SGHDT and YYEEEE. The CDR3 consists of 18 residues. The V gene end was trimmed by 0 bases and the J gene end by 1 base; junction bases not matched to a gene: 7. Here the CDR3 reads CASSLGTGTGGKNTEAFF. Here the CDR3 DNA reads TGTGCCAGCAGCTTGGGGACCGGGACAGGGGGCAAGAACACTGAAGCTTTCTTT.

The chain couples TRBV11-2 to TRBJ1-4; no definite D call. In germline, CDR1 is SGHAT, CDR2 FQNNGV. The CDR3 runs 15 residues. Trimming cost V 4 bases and J 0 bases, with 9 bases left between them. In nucleotides, the CDR3 is TGTGCCAGCAGCTCACAGATCACAACTAATGAAAAACTGTTTTTT. Amino acid sequence: CASSSQITTNEKLFF.

The rearrangement uses TRBV28 and TRBJ1-1; 9 bases match TRBD1. J was trimmed by 4 bases and V by 6 bases; bases with no gene match: 6. This CDR3 is 14 amino acids long. Germline V gene data show CDR1 as MDHEN and CDR2 as SYDVKM. The chain's CDR3 is CASSPTGGFTEAFF. The CDR3 DNA reads TGTGCCAGCAGCCCGACAGGGGGATTCACTGAAGCTTTCTTT.

This clone was observed a handful of times. V usage is TRBV7-9 and J usage is TRBJ2-1; D is uncertain. CDR1 is SEHNR and CDR2 is FQNEAQ in the germline V gene (reference sequence). The CDR3 runs 12 residues. V was pared by 1 base and J by 6 bases, with 4 bases between. CDR3 in amino acids: CASSLVFNEQFF. The CDR3, as DNA: TGTGCCAGCAGCTTAGTCTTCAATGAGCAGTTCTTC.